Presented here are 8 T cell receptor beta chains from one specimen sequenced in a study of OX40 agonist ivuxolimab in advanced cancers. Repertoires were generated with immunoSEQ multiplex PCR, while TCRdb's copy carries only in-frame clones and drops some. The data hold 70,000 to 80,000 clones, with about 91% observed a single time. The sequences come from CD4+ or CD8+ T cells sorted from blood, collected in a trial of the OX40 agonist ivuxolimab. Source of these receptors: an adult with an advanced solid tumor such as melanoma, head and neck, liver or kidney cancer.

The CDR3 region is CASSLESGSGSKEFF. The CDR3 region has the DNA TGTGCCAGCAGCTTGGAGTCCGGCAGCGGGAGTAAGGAGTTCTTC. The chain combines TRBV5-6 with TRBJ2-1, with 8 nucleotides matching TRBD2. V lost 0 bases and J lost 14; bases outside the gene matches: 13. The V gene's germline CDR1 is SGHDT and CDR2 YYEEEE. The CDR3 has 15 residues.

This chain joins TRBV5-1 and TRBJ2-2; D not certain. Per the germline V gene, CDR1 is SGHRS and CDR2 is YFSETQ. Deletions cut 0 bases from V and 1 base from J, with 7 bases between. This CDR3 region has 15 residues. The CDR3 DNA reads as TGCGCCAGCAGCTTGGTAACGGGGAACACCGGGGAGCTGTTTTTT. Its protein is CASSLVTGNTGELFF. The full variable domain, with the rest looked up from reference TRBV5-1 and TRBJ2-2, is KAGVTQTPRYLIKTRGQQVTLSCSPISGHRSVSWYQQTPGQGLQFLFEYFSETQRNKGNFPGRFSGRQFSNSRSEMNVSTLELGDSALYLCASSLVTGNTGELFFGEGSRLTVL.

The rearrangement links TRBV6-1 to TRBJ1-6, with a possible D match to TRBD1 (5 bases). V gave up 6 bases and J gave up 4 bases, with 13 bases separating them. Germline CDR1 and CDR2: MNHNS and SASEGT. The CDR3 contains 15 residues. The CDR3 coding sequence is TGTGCCAGCAGCGCACCAGGGAGGTATAATTCACCCCTCCACTTT. Its protein is CASSAPGRYNSPLHF.

The genes are TRBV19 and TRBJ2-1; 10 nucleotides agree with TRBD2. Trimming removed 4 bases from V and 10 bases from J; junction bases left unmatched: 7. Per germline, CDR1 LNHDA and CDR2 SQIVND (reference sequence). The CDR3 has 14 residues. The CDR3 sequence is CASSKASGSQEQFF. The CDR3 nucleotides read TGTGCCAGTAGTAAGGCTAGCGGGAGTCAAGAGCAGTTCTTC.

The chain has TRBV10-2 and TRBJ2-1, with 7 positions matching TRBD2. The CDR3 totals 15 residues. V was pared by 8 bases and J by 2 bases, with 9 bases of the junction left unmatched. Germline V gene lookup returns CDR1 WSHSY and CDR2 SAAADI. The CDR3 protein is CASRGEGGPYNEQFF. The CDR3, as DNA: TGCGCCAGCCGTGGGGAGGGCGGGCCCTACAATGAGCAGTTCTTC.

V and J are TRBV9 and TRBJ1-2, with D possibly matching TRBD1 (5 bases). This CDR3 comprises 15 residues. Trimming stripped 0 bases from V and 0 bases from J, with 9 bases between. Germline-derived CDR1 and CDR2 are SGDLS and YYNGEE. The CDR3 reads CASSVAVGPNYGYTF. The CDR3 region has the DNA TGTGCCAGCAGCGTAGCGGTGGGGCCTAACTATGGCTACACCTTC.

This clone was counted once. This rearrangement joins TRBV5-1 to TRBJ2-2, with 9 nucleotides matching TRBD2. CDR3 length: 16 residues. The junction had 8 bases not matched to a gene; V was cut back by 3 bases and J by 5 bases. Germline CDR1 and CDR2: SGHRS and YFSETQ. The CDR3 coding sequence is TGCGCCAGCAGCTCGGGACTAGCAGCTGGTACCGGGGAGCTGTTTTTT. This encodes CASSSGLAAGTGELFF.

The chain carries TRBV19 and TRBJ2-5; no clear D gene. This CDR3 is built from 14 residues. Trimming took 3 bases from V and 5 from J, leaving 13 bases between them. Germline values: CDR1 LNHDA, CDR2 SQIVND (reference sequence). CDR3 in amino acids: CASSMISSGETQYF. CDR3 bases: TGTGCCAGTAGTATGATTAGTTCCGGGGAGACCCAGTACTTC.